Listed below are T cell receptor beta chains from one sample, sequenced in a study of shared clonotypes between healthy human individuals. Profiling relied on immunoSEQ multiplex PCR, and the TCRdb table lists in-frame clones only, not all of them. The sample carries 150,000 to 200,000 clones, around 93% recorded once. The sequencing input was naive CD4+ T cells sorted from blood. These receptors originate from a woman aged 25 to 39 in good health. The CDR3 runs from the conserved cysteine through the conserved F or W. The D gene is left open where the match is weak.

>TRBJ2-7|TRBV5-1|NA
CASSLAGTYEQYF
>TRBJ2-2|TRBV6-5|TRBD1
CASRSTGFDGELFF
>NA|TRBV19|TRBD2
CASSTAGTSGYEQYF
>TRBJ1-4|TRBV5-4|NA
CAITPAQFNEKLFF
>TRBJ2-5|TRBV6-1|NA
CASSGGGGLWETQYF
>TRBJ2-7|TRBV11-2|TRBD1
CASSLAGTGAFEQYF
>TRBJ2-7|TRBV4-2|NA
CASSQSAGPSYEQYF
>NA|TRBV28|NA
CASSSSVGTYEQYF
>TRBJ2-3|TRBV7-8|NA
CASSSRLSTDTQYF
>NA|TRBV5-4|TRBD2
CASSLGLADSYEQYF
>TRBJ2-5|TRBV11-2|NA
CASSLGQQETQYF
>TRBJ2-7|TRBV23-1|NA
CASSRQVLRAVTYEQYF
>TRBJ1-5|TRBV28|NA
CASSPGGQPQHF
>NA|TRBV28|TRBD2
CASISGTPPEQYF
>TRBJ1-5|TRBV5-8|TRBD1
CASSFDRGSQPQHF
>TRBJ2-2|TRBV2|TRBD1
CASTLGGEATGELFF
>TRBJ2-7|TRBV27|NA
CASSVPGAEQYF
>TRBJ2-7|TRBV7-9|TRBD2
CASSAPLTSGRDEQYF
>TRBJ1-2|TRBV30|NA
CAWSVPGRDYGYTF
>TRBJ2-7|TRBV29-1|NA
CSVAVSYEQYF
>TRBJ1-2|TRBV5-1|NA
CASSLGGSYGYTF
>NA|TRBV4-1|TRBD2
CASSQRLQGLAGDEQYF
>TRBJ2-3|TRBV5-1|NA
CASRAIGGDTQYF
>NA|TRBV5-1|TRBD1
CASSFPGTGGYEQYF
>TRBJ1-5|TRBV7-2|NA
CASSHNQGFGNQPQHF
>TRBJ2-7|TRBV5-1|TRBD2
CASSLATAGSSYEQYF